This T cell receptor (beta chain) was sequenced during a study of read filtering for tumor transcriptome and immune sequencing. At the level of the study: The cohort had about 16 men and more than 13 women aged about 47 to 90, mean roughly 66 years. IR-seq gave about 3.5 to 11 million TCR reads per sample; RNA-seq gave roughly 75 to 1,300. By R-ISS, stages I, II and III held about 8, 15 and 7 patients.

This CDR3 has 11 amino acids. The germline V gene encodes CDR1 DFQATT and CDR2 SNEGSKA (reference sequence). Trimming left V 8 bases short and J 6 bases short, with 14 bases between. General study findings and limits: This fraction held mixed bone marrow immune cells after CD138-negative sorting.

This clonotype was seen many times. Its antigen remains unidentified. From approximately 400 ng of RNA, a library with molecular barcoded alpha/delta and beta/gamma adaptors was made. TCRdb re-analysed the reads in MiXCR, keeping a single row per CDR3 protein. Of fewer than 90,000 distinct CDR3 sequences listed, over 9% are singletons. This receptor was obtained from a donor at least 40 years old with multiple myeloma. The sample taken for sequencing was a population of CD138-negative cells sorted from bone marrow. The V call is TRBV20-1, the J call TRBJ2-7; D possibly corresponds to TRBD1 (5 bases). CDR3 region: CSPWQGGEQYF. CDR3 sequence (DNA): TGCAGTCCATGGCAGGGCGGCGAGCAGTACTTC.